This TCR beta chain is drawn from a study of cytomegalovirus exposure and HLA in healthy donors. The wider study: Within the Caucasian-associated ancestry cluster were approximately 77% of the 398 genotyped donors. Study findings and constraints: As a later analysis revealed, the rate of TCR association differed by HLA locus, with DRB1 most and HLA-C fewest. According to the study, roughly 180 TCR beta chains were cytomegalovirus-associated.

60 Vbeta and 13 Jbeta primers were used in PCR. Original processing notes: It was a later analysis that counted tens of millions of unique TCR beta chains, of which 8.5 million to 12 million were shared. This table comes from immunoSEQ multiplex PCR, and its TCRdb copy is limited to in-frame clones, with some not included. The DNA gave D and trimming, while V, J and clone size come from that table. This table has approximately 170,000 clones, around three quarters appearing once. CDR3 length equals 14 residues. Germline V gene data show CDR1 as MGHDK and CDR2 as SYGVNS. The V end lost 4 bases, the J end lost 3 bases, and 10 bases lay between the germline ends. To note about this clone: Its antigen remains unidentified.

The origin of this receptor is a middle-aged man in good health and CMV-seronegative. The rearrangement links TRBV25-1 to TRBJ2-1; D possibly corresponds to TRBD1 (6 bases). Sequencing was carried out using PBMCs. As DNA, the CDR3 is TGTGCCAGCAGTGTCTACAGGGACTACAATGAGCAGTTCTTC. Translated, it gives CASSVYRDYNEQFF.